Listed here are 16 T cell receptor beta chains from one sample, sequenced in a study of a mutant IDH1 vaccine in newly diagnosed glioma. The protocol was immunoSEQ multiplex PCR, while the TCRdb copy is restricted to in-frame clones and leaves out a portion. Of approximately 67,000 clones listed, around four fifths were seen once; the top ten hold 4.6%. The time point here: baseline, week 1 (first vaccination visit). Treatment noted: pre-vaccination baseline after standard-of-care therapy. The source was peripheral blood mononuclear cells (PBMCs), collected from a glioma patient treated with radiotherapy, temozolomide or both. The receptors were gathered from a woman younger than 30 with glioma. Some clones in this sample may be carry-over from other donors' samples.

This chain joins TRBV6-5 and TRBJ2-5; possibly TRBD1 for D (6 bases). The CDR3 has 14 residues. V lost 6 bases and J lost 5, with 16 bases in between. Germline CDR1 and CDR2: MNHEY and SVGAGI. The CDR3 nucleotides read TGTGCCAGCAGCTCCCAGGGGCCAGGGGAGACCCAGTACTTC. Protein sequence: CASSSQGPGETQYF.

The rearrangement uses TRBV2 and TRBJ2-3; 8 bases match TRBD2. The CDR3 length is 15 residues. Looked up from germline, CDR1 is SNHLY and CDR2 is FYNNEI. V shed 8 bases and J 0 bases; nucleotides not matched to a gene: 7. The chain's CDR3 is CASGGLVTSTDTQYF. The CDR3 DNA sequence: TGTGCCAGCGGGGGACTAGTTACTAGCACAGATACGCAGTATTTT.

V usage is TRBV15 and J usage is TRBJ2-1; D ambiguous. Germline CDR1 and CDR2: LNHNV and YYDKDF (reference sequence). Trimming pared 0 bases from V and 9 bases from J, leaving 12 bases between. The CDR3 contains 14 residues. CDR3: CATSREREISEQFF. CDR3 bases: TGTGCCACCAGCAGAGAAAGAGAAATCAGTGAGCAGTTCTTC.

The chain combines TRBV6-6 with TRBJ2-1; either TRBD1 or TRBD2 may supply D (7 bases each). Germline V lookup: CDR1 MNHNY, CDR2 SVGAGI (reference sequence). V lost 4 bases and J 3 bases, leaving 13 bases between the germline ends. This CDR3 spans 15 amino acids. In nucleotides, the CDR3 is TGTGCCAGCAGTTCGACAGGGAGGGACTACAATGAGCAGTTCTTC. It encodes CASSSTGRDYNEQFF.

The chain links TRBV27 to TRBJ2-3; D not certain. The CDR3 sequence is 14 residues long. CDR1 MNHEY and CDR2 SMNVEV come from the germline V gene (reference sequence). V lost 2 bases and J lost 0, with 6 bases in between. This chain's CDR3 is CASSLSASTDTQYF. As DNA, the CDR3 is TGTGCCAGCAGTTTAAGCGCGAGCACAGATACGCAGTATTTT.

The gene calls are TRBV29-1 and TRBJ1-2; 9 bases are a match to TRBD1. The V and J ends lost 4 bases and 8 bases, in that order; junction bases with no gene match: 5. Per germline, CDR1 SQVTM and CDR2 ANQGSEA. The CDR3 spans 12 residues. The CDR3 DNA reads TGCAGCGTTGGGACAGGGGTAGAAGGCTACACCTTC. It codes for CSVGTGVEGYTF. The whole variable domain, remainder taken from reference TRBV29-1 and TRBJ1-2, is SAVISQKPSRDICQRGTSLTIQCQVDSQVTMMFWYRQQPGQSLTLIATANQGSEATYESGFVIDKFPISRPNLTFSTLTVSNMSPEDSSIYLCSVGTGVEGYTFGSGTRLTVV.

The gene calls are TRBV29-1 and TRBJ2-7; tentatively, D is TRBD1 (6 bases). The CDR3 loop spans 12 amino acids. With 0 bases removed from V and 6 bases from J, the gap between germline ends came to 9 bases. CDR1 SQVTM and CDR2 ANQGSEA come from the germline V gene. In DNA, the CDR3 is TGCAGCGTTGAAGAAGGCAGGGGCGAGCAGTACTTC. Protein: CSVEEGRGEQYF.

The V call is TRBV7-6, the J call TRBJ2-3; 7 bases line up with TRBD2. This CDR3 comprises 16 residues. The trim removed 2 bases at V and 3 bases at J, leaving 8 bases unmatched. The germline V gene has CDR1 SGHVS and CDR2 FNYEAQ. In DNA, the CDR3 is TGTGCCAGCAGCTTACGGCCCGGGAGGACAACAGATACGCAGTATTTT. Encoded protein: CASSLRPGRTTDTQYF.

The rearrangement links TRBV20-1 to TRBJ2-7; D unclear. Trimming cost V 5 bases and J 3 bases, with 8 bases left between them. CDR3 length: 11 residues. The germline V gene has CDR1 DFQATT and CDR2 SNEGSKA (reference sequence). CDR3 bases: TGCAGTGCTCCCAGAGGCTACGAGCAGTACTTC. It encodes CSAPRGYEQYF.

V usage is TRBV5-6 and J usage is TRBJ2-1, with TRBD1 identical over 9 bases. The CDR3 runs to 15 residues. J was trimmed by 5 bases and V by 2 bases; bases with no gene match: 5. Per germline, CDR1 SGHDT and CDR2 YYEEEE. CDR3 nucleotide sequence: TGTGCCAGCAGCTTCAAAGGGACAGGGAACAATGAGCAGTTCTTC. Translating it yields CASSFKGTGNNEQFF.

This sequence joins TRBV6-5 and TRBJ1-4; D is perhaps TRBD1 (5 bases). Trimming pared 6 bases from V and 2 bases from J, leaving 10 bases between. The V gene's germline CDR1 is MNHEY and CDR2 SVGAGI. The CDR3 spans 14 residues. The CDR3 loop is CASRDSHTNEKLFF. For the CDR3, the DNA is TGTGCCAGCAGAGACAGTCATACTAATGAAAAACTGTTTTTT.

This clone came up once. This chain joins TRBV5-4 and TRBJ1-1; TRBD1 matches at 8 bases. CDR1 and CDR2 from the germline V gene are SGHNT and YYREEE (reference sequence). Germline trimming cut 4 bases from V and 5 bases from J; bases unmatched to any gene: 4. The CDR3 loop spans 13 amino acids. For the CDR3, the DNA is TGTGCCAGCAGCAGACAGGGGTGGACTGAAGCTTTCTTT. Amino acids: CASSRQGWTEAFF.

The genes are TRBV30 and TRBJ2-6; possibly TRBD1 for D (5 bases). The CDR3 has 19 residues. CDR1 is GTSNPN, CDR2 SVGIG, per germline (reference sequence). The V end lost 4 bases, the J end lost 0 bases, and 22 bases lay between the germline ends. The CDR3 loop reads CAWTRTSQRRASGANVLTF. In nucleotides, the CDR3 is TGTGCCTGGACCAGGACATCTCAACGCAGGGCCTCTGGGGCCAACGTCCTGACTTTC.

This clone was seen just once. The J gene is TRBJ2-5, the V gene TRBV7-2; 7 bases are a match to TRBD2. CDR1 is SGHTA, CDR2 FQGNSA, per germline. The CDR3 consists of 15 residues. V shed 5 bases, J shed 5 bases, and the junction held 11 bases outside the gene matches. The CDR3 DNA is TGTGCCAGCAGCCATAACCTGGGGAGGGAGGAGACCCAGTACTTC. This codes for CASSHNLGREETQYF.

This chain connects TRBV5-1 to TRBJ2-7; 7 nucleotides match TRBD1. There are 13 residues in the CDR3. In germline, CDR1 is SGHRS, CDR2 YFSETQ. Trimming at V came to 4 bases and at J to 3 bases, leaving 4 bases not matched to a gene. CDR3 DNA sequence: TGCGCCAGCAGCCTGACAGGGTACTACGAGCAGTACTTC. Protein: CASSLTGYYEQYF.

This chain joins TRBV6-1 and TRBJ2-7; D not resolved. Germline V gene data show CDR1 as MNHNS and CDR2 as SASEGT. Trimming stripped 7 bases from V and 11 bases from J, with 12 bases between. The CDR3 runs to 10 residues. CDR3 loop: CASIEVEEYF. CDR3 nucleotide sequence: TGTGCCAGCATTGAGGTAGAGGAGTACTTC.